The T cell receptor (beta chain) described here comes from a study of technical replicates of blood from a handful of donors. The assay was immunoSEQ multiplex PCR, and TCRdb's table has in-frame clones only and misses some. The data show over 45,000 clones, about 94% seen once. Germline V gene lookup returns CDR1 KGHSH and CDR2 LQKENI. This CDR3 has 14 residues. V was cut by 5 bases and J by 6 bases, with 16 bases left in between. The TCR originated in a human donor in good health. Some clones in this sample may be carry-over from other donors' samples. The V call is TRBV18, the J call TRBJ1-1; D is possibly TRBD1 (5 bases). Sequencing was performed on PBMCs. The CDR3 loop is CASSSTDSGAEAFF. The CDR3 region has the DNA TGTGCCAGCTCATCGACCGATTCGGGGGCTGAAGCTTTCTTT. The full variable domain, with the rest looked up from reference TRBV18 and TRBJ1-1, is NAGVMQNPRHLVRRRGQEARLRCSPMKGHSHVYWYRQLPEEGLKFMVYLQKENIIDESGMPKERFSAEFPKEGPSILRIQQVVRGDSAAYFCASSSTDSGAEAFFGQGTRLTVV.